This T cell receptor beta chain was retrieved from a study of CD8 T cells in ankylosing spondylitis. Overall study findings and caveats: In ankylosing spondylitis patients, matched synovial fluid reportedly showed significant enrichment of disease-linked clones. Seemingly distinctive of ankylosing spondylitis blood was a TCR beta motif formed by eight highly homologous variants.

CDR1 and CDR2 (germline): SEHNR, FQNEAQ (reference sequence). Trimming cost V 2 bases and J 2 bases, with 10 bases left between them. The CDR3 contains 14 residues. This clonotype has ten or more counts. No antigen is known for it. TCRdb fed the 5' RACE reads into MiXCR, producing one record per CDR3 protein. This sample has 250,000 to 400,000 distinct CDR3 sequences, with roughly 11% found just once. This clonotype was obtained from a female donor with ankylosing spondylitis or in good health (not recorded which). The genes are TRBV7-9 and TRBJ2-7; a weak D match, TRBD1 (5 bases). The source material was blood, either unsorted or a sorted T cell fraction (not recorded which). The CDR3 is CASSLPTGPYEQYF. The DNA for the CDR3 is TGTGCCAGCAGCTTACCAACAGGTCCCTACGAGCAGTACTTC. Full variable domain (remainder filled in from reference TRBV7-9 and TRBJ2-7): DTGVSQNPRHKITKRGQNVTFRCDPISEHNRLYWYRQTLGQGPEFLTYFQNEAQLEKSRLLSDRFSAERPKGSFSTLEIQRTEQGDSAMYLCASSLPTGPYEQYFGPGTRLTVT.